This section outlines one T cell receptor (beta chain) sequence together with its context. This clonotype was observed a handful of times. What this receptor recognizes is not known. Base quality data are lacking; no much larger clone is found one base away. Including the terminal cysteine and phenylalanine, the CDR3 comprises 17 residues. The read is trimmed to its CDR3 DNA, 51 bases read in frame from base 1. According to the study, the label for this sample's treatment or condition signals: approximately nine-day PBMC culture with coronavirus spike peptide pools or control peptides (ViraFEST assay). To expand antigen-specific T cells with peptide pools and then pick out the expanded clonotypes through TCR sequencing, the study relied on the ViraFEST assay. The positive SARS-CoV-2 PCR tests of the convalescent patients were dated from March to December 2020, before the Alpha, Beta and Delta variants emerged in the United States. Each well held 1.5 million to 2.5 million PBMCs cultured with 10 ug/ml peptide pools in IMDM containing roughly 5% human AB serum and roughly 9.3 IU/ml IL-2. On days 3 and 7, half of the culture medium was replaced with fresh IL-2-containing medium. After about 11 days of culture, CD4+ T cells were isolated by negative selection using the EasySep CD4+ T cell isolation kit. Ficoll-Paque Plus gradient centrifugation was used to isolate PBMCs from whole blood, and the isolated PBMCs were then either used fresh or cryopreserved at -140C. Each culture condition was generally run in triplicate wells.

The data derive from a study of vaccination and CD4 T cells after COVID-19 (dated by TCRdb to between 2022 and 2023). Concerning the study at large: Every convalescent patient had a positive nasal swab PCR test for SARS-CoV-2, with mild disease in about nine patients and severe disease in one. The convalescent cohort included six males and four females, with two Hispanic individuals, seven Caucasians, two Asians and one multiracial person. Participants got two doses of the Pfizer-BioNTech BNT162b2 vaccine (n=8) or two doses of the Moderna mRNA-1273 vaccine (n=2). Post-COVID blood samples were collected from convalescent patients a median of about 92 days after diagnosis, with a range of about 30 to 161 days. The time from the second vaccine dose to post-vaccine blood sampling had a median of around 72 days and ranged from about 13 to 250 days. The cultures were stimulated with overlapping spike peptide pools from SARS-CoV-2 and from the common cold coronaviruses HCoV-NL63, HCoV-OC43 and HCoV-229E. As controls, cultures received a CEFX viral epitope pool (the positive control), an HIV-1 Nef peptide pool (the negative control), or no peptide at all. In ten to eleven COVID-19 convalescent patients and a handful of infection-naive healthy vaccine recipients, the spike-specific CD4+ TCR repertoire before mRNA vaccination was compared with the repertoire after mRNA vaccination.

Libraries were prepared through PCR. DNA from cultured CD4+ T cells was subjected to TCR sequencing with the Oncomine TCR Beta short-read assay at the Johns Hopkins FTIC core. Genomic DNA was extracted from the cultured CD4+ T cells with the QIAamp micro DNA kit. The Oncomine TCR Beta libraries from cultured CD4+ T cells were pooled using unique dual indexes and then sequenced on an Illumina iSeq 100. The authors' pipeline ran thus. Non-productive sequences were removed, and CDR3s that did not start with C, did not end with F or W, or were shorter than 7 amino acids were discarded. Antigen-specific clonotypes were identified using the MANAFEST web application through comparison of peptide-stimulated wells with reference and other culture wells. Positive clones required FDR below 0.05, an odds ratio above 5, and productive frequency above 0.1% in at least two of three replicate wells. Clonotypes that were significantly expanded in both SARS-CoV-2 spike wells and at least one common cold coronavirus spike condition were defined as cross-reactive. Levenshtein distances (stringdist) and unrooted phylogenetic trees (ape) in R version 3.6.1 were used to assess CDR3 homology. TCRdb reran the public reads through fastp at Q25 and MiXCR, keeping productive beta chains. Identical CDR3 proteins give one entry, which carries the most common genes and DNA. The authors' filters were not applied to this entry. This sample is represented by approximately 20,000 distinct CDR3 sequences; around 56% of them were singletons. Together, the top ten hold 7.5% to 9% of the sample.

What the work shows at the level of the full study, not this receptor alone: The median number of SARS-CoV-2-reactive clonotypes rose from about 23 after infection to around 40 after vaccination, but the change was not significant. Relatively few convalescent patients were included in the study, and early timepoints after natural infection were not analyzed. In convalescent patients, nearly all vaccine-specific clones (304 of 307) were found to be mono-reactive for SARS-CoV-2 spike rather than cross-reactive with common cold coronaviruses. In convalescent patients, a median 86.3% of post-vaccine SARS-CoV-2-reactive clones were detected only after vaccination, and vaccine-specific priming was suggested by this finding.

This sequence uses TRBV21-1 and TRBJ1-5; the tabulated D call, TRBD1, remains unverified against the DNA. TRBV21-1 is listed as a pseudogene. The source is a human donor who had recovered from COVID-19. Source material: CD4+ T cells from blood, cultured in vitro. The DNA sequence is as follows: TGTGCCAGCAGCACCCCCAGGACCTCGACTCTCAATCAGCCCCAGCATTTT. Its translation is CASSTPRTSTLNQPQHF.